What follows describes a single T cell receptor (beta chain). Study processing details: Reference gene primer amplification yielded estimated nucleated cell counts. Method: immunoSEQ multiplex PCR; TCRdb's copy keeps in-frame clones and lacks some. V and J calls plus clone size are reproduced from that table; the DNA served to infer D and trimming. The sample has approximately 230,000 clones; 87% are singletons. The data were obtained in a study of blood T cell repertoires in COVID-19. The wider study: From the United States, Italy and Spain came samples of acute and convalescent COVID-19. PBMCs, B-cell-depleted T cells, or T cells provided the cDNA or gDNA that made up the material.

This receptor was obtained from a man between 18 and 35 years old with active or convalescent COVID-19. Sequencing was done on a sample of peripheral blood.

CDR3 amino acids: CASSLSRGTSGSGELFF. The CDR3 region has the DNA TGTGCCAGCAGTTTATCACGAGGGACTAGCGGGTCCGGGGAGCTGTTTTTT. The J gene is TRBJ2-2, the V gene TRBV28; TRBD2 matches 12 bases. This CDR3 comprises 17 residues. Germline loops: CDR1 MDHEN, CDR2 SYDVKM. J lost 6 bases, V lost 1 base, and 6 bases had no gene match.